This is a list of T cell receptor beta chains from one sample in a study of blood T cell repertoires in COVID-19. Libraries were prepared by immunoSEQ multiplex PCR; TCRdb keeps only in-frame clonotypes and omits some of them. The sample lists 200,000 to 250,000 clones, about 78% occurring once. The sequencing input was peripheral blood. These receptors came from a woman aged 65 to 85 with acute or convalescent COVID-19. The CDR3 runs from the conserved cysteine through the conserved F or W. Each record gives: J gene, D gene, clone size, V gene, CDR3 protein, CDR3 DNA. A D gene is named only where the DNA matches it firmly. Not all rows give a size; the values are once, few, many and, for expanded clones, a class.

j_call: TRBJ2-5; d_call: TRBD2; clone_size: -; v_call: TRBV10-2; cdr3_aa: CASSTTSGQETQYF; cdr3_nt: TGCGCCAGCAGTACCACTAGCGGCCAAGAGACCCAGTACTTC
j_call: TRBJ1-1; d_call: TRBD1; clone_size: -; v_call: TRBV5-1; cdr3_aa: CASSLGPTGTEYTEAFF; cdr3_nt: TGCGCCAGCAGCTTGGGCCCAACCGGGACAGAGTATACTGAAGCTTTCTTT
j_call: TRBJ2-3; d_call: -; clone_size: -; v_call: TRBV10-3; cdr3_aa: CAISESVWTASTDTQYF; cdr3_nt: TGTGCCATCAGTGAGTCGGTCTGGACAGCTAGCACAGATACGCAGTATTTT
j_call: TRBJ1-4; d_call: -; clone_size: -; v_call: TRBV9; cdr3_aa: CASSLFAGNEKLFF; cdr3_nt: TGTGCCAGCAGCCTTTTCGCCGGGAATGAAAAACTGTTTTTT
j_call: TRBJ2-7; d_call: TRBD2; clone_size: -; v_call: TRBV20-1; cdr3_aa: CSASDSGAGGYEQYF; cdr3_nt: TGCAGTGCTAGTGATAGTGGAGCGGGGGGCTACGAGCAGTACTTC
j_call: TRBJ1-2; d_call: -; clone_size: -; v_call: TRBV2; cdr3_aa: CASSLDIGGYTF; cdr3_nt: TGTGCCAGCAGCCTCGACATCGGTGGCTACACCTTC
j_call: TRBJ1-5; d_call: -; clone_size: few; v_call: TRBV4-2; cdr3_aa: CASSQEPDRSNQPQHF; cdr3_nt: TGTGCCAGCAGCCAAGAGCCAGACAGGAGCAATCAGCCCCAGCATTTT
j_call: TRBJ2-4; d_call: TRBD1; clone_size: -; v_call: TRBV2; cdr3_aa: CASKREGTAKYF; cdr3_nt: TGTGCCAGCAAGAGAGAGGGGACAGCTAAGTACTTC
j_call: TRBJ2-5; d_call: -; clone_size: -; v_call: TRBV5-1; cdr3_aa: CASSVLGGGQETQYF; cdr3_nt: TGCGCCAGCAGCGTCCTCGGGGGAGGTCAAGAGACCCAGTACTTC
j_call: TRBJ2-6; d_call: TRBD1; clone_size: -; v_call: TRBV5-1; cdr3_aa: CASSLRQGEAGSGANVLTF; cdr3_nt: TGCGCCAGCAGCTTAAGACAGGGGGAGGCTGGCTCTGGGGCCAACGTCCTGACTTTC
j_call: TRBJ2-3; d_call: TRBD1; clone_size: few; v_call: TRBV15; cdr3_aa: CATSGTGNTDTQYF; cdr3_nt: TGTGCCACCTCCGGGACAGGGAACACAGATACGCAGTATTTT
j_call: TRBJ1-2; d_call: -; clone_size: -; v_call: TRBV11-2; cdr3_aa: CASSLEGDYGYTF; cdr3_nt: TGTGCCAGCAGCTTAGAAGGGGACTATGGCTACACCTTC
j_call: TRBJ2-2; d_call: -; clone_size: once; v_call: TRBV30; cdr3_aa: CAWSTGNTGELFF; cdr3_nt: TGTGCCTGGAGTACAGGGAACACCGGGGAGCTGTTTTTT
j_call: TRBJ1-5; d_call: -; clone_size: -; v_call: TRBV6-6; cdr3_aa: CASSYLRDSNQPQHF; cdr3_nt: TGTGCCAGCAGTTACTTGAGAGATAGCAATCAGCCCCAGCATTTT
j_call: TRBJ2-1; d_call: -; clone_size: -; v_call: TRBV5-6; cdr3_aa: CASSLFAGNNNEQFF; cdr3_nt: TGTGCCAGCAGCTTGTTCGCGGGGAACAACAATGAGCAGTTCTTC
j_call: TRBJ1-2; d_call: TRBD1; clone_size: -; v_call: TRBV6-5; cdr3_aa: CASRLTGAGNGYTF; cdr3_nt: TGTGCCAGCAGACTAACAGGGGCGGGGAATGGCTACACCTTC
j_call: TRBJ2-7; d_call: TRBD1; clone_size: -; v_call: TRBV30; cdr3_aa: CAWGQGYYEQYF; cdr3_nt: TGTGCCTGGGGACAGGGCTACTACGAGCAGTACTTC
j_call: TRBJ2-5; d_call: TRBD2; clone_size: -; v_call: TRBV7-9; cdr3_aa: CASTTGTGGQETQYF; cdr3_nt: TGTGCCAGCACTACCGGCACGGGGGGCCAAGAGACCCAGTACTTC
j_call: TRBJ1-4; d_call: -; clone_size: -; v_call: TRBV2; cdr3_aa: CASSERGVGFGKLFF; cdr3_nt: TGTGCCAGCAGTGAACGGGGGGTGGGTTTCGGAAAACTGTTTTTT
j_call: TRBJ1-5; d_call: TRBD1; clone_size: few; v_call: TRBV5-8; cdr3_aa: CASSGGQLGQPQHF; cdr3_nt: TGTGCCAGCAGCGGGGGACAGCTCGGCCAGCCCCAGCATTTT